This T cell receptor beta chain was sequenced for a study of monozygotic twins with cystic fibrosis (dated by TCRdb to the early 2020s). General notes on the study: Around 3 micrograms of fragmented DNA went through roughly 14 PCR cycles to produce barcoded libraries. To assess genetic influence on V and J gene usage, the study compared TCR beta repertoires within and across 16 monozygotic twin pairs with cystic fibrosis. Ten female and six male twin pairs, aged about 2.0 to 36.4 years (median about 10 years) and mostly children and adolescents, were included in the cohort. Twins were ranked among 1,000 or so cohort participants for weight-for-height and FEVPerc (FEV1 disease centile) at the day of blood sampling. Data for three of the twin pairs had previously been reported in another context.

Reading the germline V gene gives CDR1 MRHNA and CDR2 SNTAGT. V is pared back by 0 bases and J by 2 bases, with 3 bases lying between the germline termini. The CDR3, from cysteine to phenylalanine, totals 13 residues. Only the CDR3 region is kept as DNA, spanning 39 bases read in frame from base 1. General findings and caveats noted by the study authors: V gene usage was most similar to the co-twin for 13 of 16 pairs, and J usage for 8 of 16 pairs, suggesting genetic constraints. No association turned up between shared CDR3 numbers and age, concordance or disease severity, and the cohort was small. Simpson clonality was generally low (median approximately 0.01), which suggests a naive-dominated repertoire, and clonality was higher in the most severely affected patients. Sharing of nucleotide-identical clonotypes was significantly greater within monozygotic CF twin pairs than between unrelated CF individuals (P = 0.000026, Mann-Whitney).

This clone was counted between two and nine times. Its cognate antigen has yet to be identified. The sample holds no much larger clone one base away, and base qualities are not on file. Following the manufacturer's instructions, TCR beta CDR3 regions were amplified by multiplex PCR with the immunoSEQ immune profiling system. An Illumina NextSeq system was used to carry out the sequencing. In the authors' own workflow: Sequence data were processed on the immunoSEQ Analyzer platform, and clonality was calculated as the square root of Simpson's index of productive rearrangements. V and J usage similarity was measured by Jensen-Shannon distance, and CDR3 generation probabilities were computed with OLGA. Shared CDR3 sequences were searched in the immuneACCESS database (August 2020) and in VDJdb (December 2020). The source is immuneACCESS, and TCRdb retained only in-frame sequences with V and J called. Part of the clones is not carried over; for the studies checked, unresolved V genes explain less than half of this, and the remainder is unexplained. Clone size and V and J calls were adopted from that table, with D and trimming inferred from the DNA. The sample table records approximately 20,000 clones; about 90% of these occur just once. Jointly, the top ten make up 1.6% of the sample.

The twin pairs came from the European Cystic Fibrosis Twin and Sibling Study Cohort, which recruited patients from over a hundred CF clinics across 14 European countries. Zygosity and CFTR genotype were verified in-house, and zygosity was tested by multiplex PCR of nine short tandem repeat loci. Peripheral blood was sampled from each twin, and clinical parameters were recorded on the day of blood sampling. Phenol/chloroform extraction was used to isolate genomic DNA from peripheral blood cells, and the DNA was then kept in TE buffer at 4 degrees C. This chain joins TRBV6-4 to TRBJ2-3; the D gene cannot be resolved reliably. This receptor was identified in a girl under 10 years old with cystic fibrosis. The sequencing sample was made of blood. This receptor carries the CDR3 CASSDSDTDTQYF. The nucleotide sequence is given as TGTGCCAGCAGTGACTCGGACACAGATACGCAGTATTTT.